The TCR beta chain under discussion was sequenced for a study of T cell responses to AZD1222 COVID-19 vaccine (dated by TCRdb to the early 2020s). About the investigation overall: AZD1222 recipients given second doses at about 4 weeks or at about 12 weeks were pooled, since spike-specific TCR depth and breadth were not found to differ between the two schedules. A total of around 240 trial participants underwent TCR sequencing, of whom 207 received two doses of AZD1222 and some 25 received two doses of the MenACWY control vaccine. Trial participants were enrolled by age into subgroups of 18-55, 56-69 and 70-plus years, and around 150, 28 and 57 TCR-sequenced participants, respectively, were included in these subgroups.

On the study overall, not on this receptor specifically: Vaccine-associated CD4 TCRs spanned the whole spike protein, with dominant responses in regions 160-218 and 743-854. Most participants were white British and females outnumbered males, and the authors suggested that clonal diversity may have been underestimated. Epitopes outside the regions mutated in the B.1.351 and B.1.1.7 variants were reportedly recognized by nearly half of the unique spike-specific TCRs. After two AZD1222 doses, spike-specific TCR breadth and depth were significantly higher than at day 0 and than in MenACWY recipients. No day 14 peak-response samples were available, so repertoires were characterized only after the peak T cell response. Conclusions about previously exposed vaccinees are limited because only a handful of AZD1222 recipients were SARS-CoV-2 seropositive at baseline. The 56-69-year group was small, and its depth increase did not reach significance, likely because of low power.

As for this clone: This receptor's antigen is unknown. Base qualities are not provided; no much larger clone lies one nucleotide away.

The CDR3 regions of human TCRbeta chains were subjected to immunosequencing. As for how the authors treated the data: TCRs in the repertoires were matched against a reference library of SARS-CoV-2-specific TCRs that had been generated with the MIRA antigen-specificity platform. Breadth was defined as the fraction of unique TCRs that were SARS-CoV-2-associated, and depth was defined as the fraction of total T cells that were SARS-CoV-2-associated. Using the MIRA data, each spike-specific TCR was mapped to the spike region that the TCR reacts to and placed in a CD4 or CD8 class. Log10-transformed breadth and depth values were compared by one-way ANOVA with Sidak's multiple comparisons tests. As stored in TCRdb, this immuneACCESS dataset retains in-frame rearrangements with V and J assigned. A fraction of the clones does not appear; measured against another copy, unresolved V genes explain less than half of the discrepancy, and the remainder lacks a known reason. V and J calls and clone size are those listed in that table; D and trimming were worked out from the DNA. A total of 100,000 to 150,000 clones appear in this sample, just over 85% of them only once. The ten largest clonotypes hold over 6.5% of the sample.

The trim is 6 bases for V and 5 bases for J, with a gap of 10 bases between the germline ends. CDR1 WNHNN and CDR2 SYGVQD are derived from the germline V gene (reference sequence). Its CDR3 holds 13 amino acids, cysteine through phenylalanine. Only CDR3 DNA remains: 39 bases, in frame from the first base. The sample's time point label, decoded: baseline before first vaccination. Vaccinee samples came from UK trials COV001 and COV002, including a single-blind randomized controlled phase 2/3 trial of AZD1222 (ChAdOx1 nCoV-19) in healthy adults. For TCRbeta chain sequencing, PBMC samples from trial participants were taken at day 0 and at day 28 after the second dose.

This TCR came from an adult in good health. The material sequenced was peripheral blood, taken on day 0 of AZD1222 vaccination. The V and J genes are TRBV10-1 and TRBJ2-2; possibly the D gene is TRBD2, per 6 matching bases. CDR3 region: CASRAGRTGELFF. The sequenced DNA is TGCGCCAGCAGGGCCGGGAGAACCGGGGAGCTGTTTTTT.